This TCR beta chain came from a study of CD8 T cells in ankylosing spondylitis. Overall study results and limits: The authors reported significant enrichment of disease-linked clones in matched ankylosing spondylitis synovial fluid. Within ankylosing spondylitis blood, a TCR beta motif made up of eight highly homologous variants appeared to be characteristic.

Researchers built TCR beta libraries using quantitative 5'-RACE with molecular barcodes. TCRdb ran MiXCR on the 5' RACE reads and lists one entry per CDR3 protein. Among some 840,000 distinct CDR3 sequences listed, about 10% were seen once. This clonotype has just a few counts. Its antigen is still unknown. The CDR3 extends over 12 amino acids. Germline V gene sequence: CDR1 KGHSH, CDR2 LQKENI. V was clipped by 3 bases and J by 6 bases, with 9 bases between them. The gene calls are TRBV18 and TRBJ2-7; D ambiguous. Sequencing was performed on blood, either unsorted or a sorted T cell fraction (not recorded which). The source is a male donor with ankylosing spondylitis. CDR3 protein: CASSPSRAEQYF. The CDR3 DNA follows: TGTGCCAGCTCACCGTCTCGAGCCGAGCAGTACTTC.